This entry features one T cell receptor beta chain sequence. Its specificity is not known. The sample comes from a study of cytomegalovirus exposure and HLA in healthy donors. Study context: Ancestry clustering placed 81% of more than 350 genotyped donors in the Caucasian-associated cluster.

Primers: 60 Vbeta forward and 13 Jbeta reverse. The repertoire was sequenced with immunoSEQ multiplex PCR; TCRdb's copy has only in-frame clones and lacks some. The data hold roughly 230,000 clones, with about nine tenths observed a single time. Points from the study as a whole: The authors listed some 160 TCR beta chains as cytomegalovirus-associated.

Trimming left V 6 bases short and J 0 bases short, with 5 bases between. This CDR3 has 13 amino acids. Germline V gives CDR1 MNHEY, CDR2 SVGAGI. J is TRBJ1-4 and V is TRBV6-5; D not certain. The TCR sequence derives from a girl aged 2-10 years in good health and CMV-seronegative. Material for sequencing was PBMCs. This CDR3 is CASRQPTNEKLFF. DNA for the CDR3: TGTGCCAGCAGACAGCCAACTAATGAAAAACTGTTTTTT.